This T cell receptor (beta chain) was recovered during a study of shared clonotypes between healthy human individuals. The wider study: Donor ages ranged 18 to 49 years: a couple of women, a few men. Plates per donor: three CD4 naive, three CD4 memory, two CD8 naive, one CD8 memory. Study observations and caveats: The study generally estimated greater richness for naive than memory subsets.

Sequencing was performed with immunoSEQ multiplex PCR; in TCRdb, only in-frame clones are kept and a portion is missing. The sample holds over a million clones, around three quarters seen once. CD4+ cells underwent separation, giving CD45RA+ naive and CD45RA-negative memory subsets. Concerning this clone itself: As yet, its antigen is unknown.

This CDR3 has 14 residues. With 6 bases removed from V and 3 bases from J, the gap between germline ends came to 15 bases. Germline assignment: CDR1 SEHNR and CDR2 FQNEAQ (reference sequence). The source material was memory CD4+ T cells from PBMCs. This sample's subset: CD45RA-negative fraction. The receptor was derived from a man between 18 and 35 years old in good health. Some clones in this sample may be carry-over from other donors' samples. The chain joins TRBV7-9 to TRBJ2-7; D unresolved. The CDR3 protein is CASSFAGSLYEQYF. CDR3 coding DNA: TGTGCCAGCAGTTTTGCCGGGTCTCTCTACGAGCAGTACTTC.